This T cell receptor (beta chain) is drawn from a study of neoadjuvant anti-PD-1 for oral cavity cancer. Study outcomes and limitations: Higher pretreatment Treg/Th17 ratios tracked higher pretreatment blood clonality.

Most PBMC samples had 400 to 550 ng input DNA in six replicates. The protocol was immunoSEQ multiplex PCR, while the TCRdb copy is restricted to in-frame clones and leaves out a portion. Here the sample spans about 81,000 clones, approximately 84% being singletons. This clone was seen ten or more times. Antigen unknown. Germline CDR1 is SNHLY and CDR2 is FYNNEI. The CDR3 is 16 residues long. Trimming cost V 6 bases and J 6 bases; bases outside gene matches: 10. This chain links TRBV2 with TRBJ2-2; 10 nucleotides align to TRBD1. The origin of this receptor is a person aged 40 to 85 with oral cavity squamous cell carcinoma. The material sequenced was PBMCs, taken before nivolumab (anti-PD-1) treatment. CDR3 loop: CASSLDSGTGAGELFF. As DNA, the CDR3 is TGTGCCAGCAGCCTCGACTCCGGGACAGGGGCCGGGGAGCTGTTTTTT.